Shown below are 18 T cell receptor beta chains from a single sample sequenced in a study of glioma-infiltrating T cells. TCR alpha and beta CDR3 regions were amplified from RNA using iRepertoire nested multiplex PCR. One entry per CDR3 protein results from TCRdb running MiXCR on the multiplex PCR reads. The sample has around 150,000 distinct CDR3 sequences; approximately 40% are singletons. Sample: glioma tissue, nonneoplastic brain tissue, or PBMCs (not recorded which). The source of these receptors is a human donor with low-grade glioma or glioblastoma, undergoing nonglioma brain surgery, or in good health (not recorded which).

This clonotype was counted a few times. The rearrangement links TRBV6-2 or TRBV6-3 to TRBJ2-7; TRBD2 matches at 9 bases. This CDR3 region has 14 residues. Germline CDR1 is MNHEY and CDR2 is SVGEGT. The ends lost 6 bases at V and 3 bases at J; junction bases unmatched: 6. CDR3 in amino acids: CASRSSGSLYEQYF. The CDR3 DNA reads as TGTGCCAGCAGAAGTAGCGGGAGTCTCTACGAGCAGTACTTC.

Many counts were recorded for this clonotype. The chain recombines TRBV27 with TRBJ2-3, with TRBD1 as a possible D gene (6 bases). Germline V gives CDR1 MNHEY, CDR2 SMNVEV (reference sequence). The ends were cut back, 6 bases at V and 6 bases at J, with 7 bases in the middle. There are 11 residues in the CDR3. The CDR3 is CASRRGDTQYF. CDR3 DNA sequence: TGTGCCAGCAGGAGGGGGGATACGCAGTATTTT.

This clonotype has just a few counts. CDR3 residues: CSARDLGLAANIQYF. The CDR3 nucleotides read TGCAGTGCTAGAGACCTGGGCCTAGCCGCCAACATTCAGTACTTC. The chain uses TRBV20-1 and TRBJ2-4, with D possibly matching TRBD2 (5 bases). V shed 0 bases and J shed 7 bases, with 16 bases lying between them. The germline CDR1 and CDR2 sequences are DFQATT and SNEGSKA (reference sequence). The CDR3 extends over 15 amino acids.

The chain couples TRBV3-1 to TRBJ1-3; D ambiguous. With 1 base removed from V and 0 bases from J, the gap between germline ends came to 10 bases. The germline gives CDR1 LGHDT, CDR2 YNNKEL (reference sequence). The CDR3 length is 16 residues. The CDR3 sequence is CASSQGWRASGNTIYF. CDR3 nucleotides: TGTGCCAGCAGCCAAGGGTGGAGGGCCTCTGGAAACACCATATATTTT. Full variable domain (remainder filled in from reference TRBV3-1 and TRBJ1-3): DTAVSQTPKYLVTQMGNDKSIKCEQNLGHDTMYWYKQDSKKFLKIMFSYNNKELIINETVPNRFSPKSPDKAHLNLHINSLELGDSAVYFCASSQGWRASGNTIYFGEGSWLTVV.

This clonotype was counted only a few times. The DNA of the CDR3 is TGTGCCAGCAGGCCCGGGACCCGGGAGCTGTTTTTT. This gives the protein CASRPGTRELFF. V gene TRBV6-1 combines with J gene TRBJ2-2, with D perhaps assigned TRBD1 or TRBD2 (5 bases each). Deletions cut 6 bases from V and 9 bases from J, with 11 bases between. CDR1 and CDR2 (germline): MNHNS, SASEGT. This CDR3 is 12 amino acids long.

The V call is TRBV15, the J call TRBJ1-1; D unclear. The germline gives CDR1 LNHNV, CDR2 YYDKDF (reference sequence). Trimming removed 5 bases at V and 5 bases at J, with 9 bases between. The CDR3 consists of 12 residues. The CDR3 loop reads CATSGSDTEAFF. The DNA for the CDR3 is TGTGCCACCAGCGGGAGCGATACTGAAGCTTTCTTT.

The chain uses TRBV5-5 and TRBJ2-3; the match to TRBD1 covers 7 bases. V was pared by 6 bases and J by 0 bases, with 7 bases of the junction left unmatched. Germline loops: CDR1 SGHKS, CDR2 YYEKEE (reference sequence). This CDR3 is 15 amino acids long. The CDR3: CASTPGQISTDTQYF. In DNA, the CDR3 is TGTGCCAGCACCCCGGGACAGATAAGCACAGATACGCAGTATTTT.

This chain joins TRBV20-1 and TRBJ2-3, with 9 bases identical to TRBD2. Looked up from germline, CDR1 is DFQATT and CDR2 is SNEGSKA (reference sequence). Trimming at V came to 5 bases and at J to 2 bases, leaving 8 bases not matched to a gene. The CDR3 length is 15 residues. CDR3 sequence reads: CSAHSGRGLTDTQYF. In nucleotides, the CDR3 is TGCAGTGCTCATAGCGGGAGAGGCCTCACAGATACGCAGTATTTT.

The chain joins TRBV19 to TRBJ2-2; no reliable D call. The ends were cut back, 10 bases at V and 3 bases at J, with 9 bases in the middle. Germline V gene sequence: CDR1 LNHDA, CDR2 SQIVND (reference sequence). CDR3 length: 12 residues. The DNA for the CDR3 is TGTGCCACTAGGGCATACACCGGGGAGCTGTTTTTT. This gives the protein CATRAYTGELFF.

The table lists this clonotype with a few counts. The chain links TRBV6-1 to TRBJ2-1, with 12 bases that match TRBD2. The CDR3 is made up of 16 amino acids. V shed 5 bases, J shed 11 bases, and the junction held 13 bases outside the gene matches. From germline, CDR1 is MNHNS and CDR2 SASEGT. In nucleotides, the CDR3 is TGTGCCAGCAGTCCTCCGGGACTAGCGGGCTTTAGTAAGCAGTTCTTC. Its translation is CASSPPGLAGFSKQFF.

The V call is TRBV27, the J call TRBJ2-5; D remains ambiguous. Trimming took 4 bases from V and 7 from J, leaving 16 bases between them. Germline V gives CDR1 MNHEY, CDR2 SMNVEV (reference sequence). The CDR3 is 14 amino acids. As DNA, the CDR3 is TGTGCCAGCAGTTCCAACTCCCCCGGATTGACCCAGTACTTC. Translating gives CASSSNSPGLTQYF.

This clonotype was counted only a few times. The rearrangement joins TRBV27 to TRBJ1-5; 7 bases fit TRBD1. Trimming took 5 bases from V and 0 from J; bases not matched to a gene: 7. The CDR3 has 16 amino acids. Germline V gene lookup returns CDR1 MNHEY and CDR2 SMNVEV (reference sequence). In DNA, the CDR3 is TGTGCCAGCAGTCCGGATCGGACAGGTAGCAATCAGCCCCAGCATTTT. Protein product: CASSPDRTGSNQPQHF.

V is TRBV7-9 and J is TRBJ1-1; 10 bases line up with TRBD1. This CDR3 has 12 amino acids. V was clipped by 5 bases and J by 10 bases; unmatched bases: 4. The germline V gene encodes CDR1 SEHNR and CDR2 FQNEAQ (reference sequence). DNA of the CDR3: TGTGCCAGCAGCAAGGGACAGGGGACAGCTTTCTTT. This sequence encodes CASSKGQGTAFF. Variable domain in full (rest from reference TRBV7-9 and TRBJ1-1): DTGVSQNPRHKITKRGQNVTFRCDPISEHNRLYWYRQTLGQGPEFLTYFQNEAQLEKSRLLSDRFSAERPKGSFSTLEIQRTEQGDSAMYLCASSKGQGTAFFGQGTRLTVV.

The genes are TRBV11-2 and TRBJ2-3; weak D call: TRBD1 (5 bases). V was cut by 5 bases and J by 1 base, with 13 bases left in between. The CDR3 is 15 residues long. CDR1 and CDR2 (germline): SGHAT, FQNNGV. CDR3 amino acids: CASSLQVRGTDTQYF. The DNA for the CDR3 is TGTGCCAGCAGCCTACAGGTCCGAGGCACAGATACGCAGTATTTT.

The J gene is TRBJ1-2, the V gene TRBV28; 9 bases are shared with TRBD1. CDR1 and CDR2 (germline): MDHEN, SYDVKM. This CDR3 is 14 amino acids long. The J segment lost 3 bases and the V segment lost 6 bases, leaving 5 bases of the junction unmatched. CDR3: CASRDTGGHYGYTF. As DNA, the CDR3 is TGTGCCAGCAGAGATACAGGGGGCCACTATGGCTACACCTTC.

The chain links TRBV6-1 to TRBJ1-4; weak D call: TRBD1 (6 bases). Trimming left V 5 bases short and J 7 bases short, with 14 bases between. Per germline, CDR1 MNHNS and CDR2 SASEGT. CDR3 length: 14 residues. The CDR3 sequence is CASSSGTTFEKLFF. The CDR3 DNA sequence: TGTGCCAGCAGTTCCGGGACAACATTTGAAAAACTGTTTTTT.

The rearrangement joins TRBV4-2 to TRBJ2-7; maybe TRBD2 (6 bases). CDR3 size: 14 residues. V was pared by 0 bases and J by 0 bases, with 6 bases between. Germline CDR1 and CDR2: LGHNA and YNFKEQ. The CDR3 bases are TGTGCCAGCAGCCAAGACGGGAGCTCCTACGAGCAGTACTTC. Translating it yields CASSQDGSSYEQYF.

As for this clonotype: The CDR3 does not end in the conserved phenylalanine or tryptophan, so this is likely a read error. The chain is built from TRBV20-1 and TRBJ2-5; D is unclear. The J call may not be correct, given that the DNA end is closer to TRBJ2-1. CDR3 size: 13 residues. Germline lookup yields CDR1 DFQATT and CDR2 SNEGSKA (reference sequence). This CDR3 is CSARVRAYNEQFL. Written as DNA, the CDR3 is TGCAGTGCTAGGGTTAGGGCGTACAATGAGCAGTTCCTC.